These T cell receptor beta chains were read from a single sample in a study of T cells in Graves' hyperthyroidism and ophthalmopathy. MiXCR, applied by TCRdb to the multiplex PCR reads, yields one record per CDR3 protein. The table lists fewer than 300,000 distinct CDR3 sequences, over 12% of them singletons. What was sequenced was blood. The receptors were sampled from a woman in her 50s with Graves' hyperthyroidism that later progressed to Graves' ophthalmopathy. The CDR3 runs from the conserved cysteine through the conserved F or W. The D gene is left open where the match is weak. Size is omitted from some rows. Given values are once, few, many or a class for expanded clones.

d_gene: -; j_gene: TRBJ1-2; v_gene: TRBV27; abundance: many; CDR3aa: CASSLAGAGYGYTF; CDR3nt: TGTGCCAGCAGTTTGGCAGGGGCGGGCTATGGCTACACCTTC
d_gene: -; j_gene: TRBJ1-4; v_gene: TRBV5-1; abundance: -; CDR3aa: CASNPRGEEKLFF; CDR3nt: TGCGCCAGCAACCCACGGGGTGAAGAAAAACTGTTTTTT
d_gene: -; j_gene: TRBJ2-1; v_gene: TRBV6-1; abundance: -; CDR3aa: CASSQGQSSYNEQFF; CDR3nt: TGTGCCAGCAGCCAAGGGCAGAGCTCCTACAATGAGCAGTTCTTC
d_gene: -; j_gene: TRBJ2-2; v_gene: TRBV27; abundance: -; CDR3aa: CASSHPGFTGELFF; CDR3nt: TGTGCCAGCAGTCACCCAGGTTTTACCGGGGAGCTGTTTTTT
d_gene: -; j_gene: TRBJ1-2; v_gene: TRBV20-1; abundance: many; CDR3aa: CSAKGNLDGYTF; CDR3nt: TGCAGTGCTAAAGGGAATCTAGATGGCTACACCTTC
d_gene: TRBD1; j_gene: TRBJ1-1; v_gene: TRBV29-1; abundance: many; CDR3aa: CSVQPRGTEAFF; CDR3nt: TGCAGCGTCCAGCCCAGGGGGACTGAAGCTTTCTTT
d_gene: TRBD2; j_gene: TRBJ2-1; v_gene: TRBV11-3; abundance: few; CDR3aa: CASSERTSGNEQFF; CDR3nt: TGTGCCAGCAGCGAGAGGACTAGCGGGAATGAGCAGTTCTTC
d_gene: -; j_gene: TRBJ1-5; v_gene: TRBV27; abundance: -; CDR3aa: CASSWDGDQPQHF; CDR3nt: TGTGCCAGCAGCTGGGACGGAGATCAGCCCCAGCATTTT
d_gene: -; j_gene: TRBJ2-2; v_gene: TRBV7-9; abundance: many; CDR3aa: CASSLALSGELFF; CDR3nt: TGTGCCAGCAGCTTAGCGCTCTCCGGGGAGCTGTTTTTT
d_gene: TRBD1; j_gene: TRBJ2-3; v_gene: TRBV6-5; abundance: few; CDR3aa: CASTPTGGPPDTQYF; CDR3nt: TGTGCCAGCACACCAACAGGGGGCCCCCCAGATACGCAGTATTTT
d_gene: -; j_gene: TRBJ2-1; v_gene: TRBV20-1; abundance: many; CDR3aa: CSARYPSTDEQFF; CDR3nt: TGCAGTGCTAGATATCCATCTACTGATGAGCAGTTCTTC
d_gene: -; j_gene: TRBJ2-3; v_gene: TRBV11-2; abundance: many; CDR3aa: CASTPAAGIFTDTQYF; CDR3nt: TGTGCCAGCACCCCGGCGGCGGGAATATTCACAGATACGCAGTATTTT
d_gene: -; j_gene: TRBJ2-4; v_gene: TRBV20-1; abundance: -; CDR3aa: CSATKGENIQYF; CDR3nt: TGCAGTGCTACGAAGGGCGAAAACATTCAGTACTTC
d_gene: -; j_gene: TRBJ2-7; v_gene: TRBV20-1; abundance: -; CDR3aa: CSASDTYEQYF; CDR3nt: TGCAGTGCTTCGGACACCTACGAGCAGTACTTC
d_gene: TRBD1; j_gene: TRBJ1-2; v_gene: TRBV28; abundance: few; CDR3aa: CASTRGQGVDYGYTF; CDR3nt: TGTGCCAGCACCCGCGGTCAGGGGGTGGACTATGGCTACACCTTC
d_gene: -; j_gene: TRBJ2-1; v_gene: TRBV6-1; abundance: many; CDR3aa: CASSSRSKSYNEQFF; CDR3nt: TGTGCCAGCAGCTCCCGGAGTAAATCCTACAATGAGCAGTTCTTC
d_gene: -; j_gene: TRBJ2-1; v_gene: TRBV5-1; abundance: many; CDR3aa: CASSLAGRGNEQFF; CDR3nt: TGCGCCAGCAGCTTGGCAGGCAGGGGCAATGAGCAGTTCTTC
d_gene: TRBD2; j_gene: TRBJ2-6; v_gene: TRBV7-2; abundance: many; CDR3aa: CASSPSGSGANVLTF; CDR3nt: TGTGCCAGCAGCCCTAGCGGCTCTGGGGCCAACGTCCTGACTTTC
d_gene: TRBD1; j_gene: TRBJ1-2; v_gene: TRBV20-1; abundance: many; CDR3aa: CSARDHRQGNGYTF; CDR3nt: TGCAGTGCTAGAGATCACAGACAGGGCAATGGCTACACCTTC
d_gene: -; j_gene: TRBJ2-7; v_gene: TRBV27; abundance: few; CDR3aa: CASSLRGLPYEQYF; CDR3nt: TGTGCCAGCAGTTTGAGAGGCCTTCCCTACGAGCAGTACTTC
d_gene: TRBD1; j_gene: TRBJ2-1; v_gene: TRBV7-9; abundance: -; CDR3aa: CASSWGTGGWNEQFF; CDR3nt: TGTGCCAGCAGCTGGGGGACAGGGGGCTGGAATGAGCAGTTCTTC
d_gene: -; j_gene: TRBJ1-4; v_gene: TRBV5-1; abundance: many; CDR3aa: CASSLPLLDGYATNEKLFF; CDR3nt: TGCGCCAGCAGCTTGCCCCTCCTCGACGGATATGCAACTAATGAAAAACTGTTTTTT
d_gene: -; j_gene: TRBJ2-5; v_gene: TRBV14; abundance: few; CDR3aa: CASSQFLAVRETQYF; CDR3nt: TGTGCCAGCAGCCAATTTCTAGCCGTTCGGGAGACCCAGTACTTC
d_gene: -; j_gene: TRBJ2-2; v_gene: TRBV27; abundance: many; CDR3aa: CASSFTGLAGELFF; CDR3nt: TGTGCCAGCAGTTTCACAGGGTTGGCCGGGGAGCTGTTTTTT
d_gene: TRBD2; j_gene: TRBJ2-2; v_gene: TRBV20-1; abundance: -; CDR3aa: CSARPPTSGNTGELFF; CDR3nt: TGTAGTGCTAGACCCCCGACTAGCGGAAACACCGGGGAGCTGTTTTTT
d_gene: TRBD2; j_gene: TRBJ2-3; v_gene: TRBV4-1; abundance: many; CDR3aa: CASSPWTSGGTDTQYF; CDR3nt: TGCGCCAGCAGCCCATGGACTAGCGGAGGCACAGATACGCAGTATTTT
d_gene: -; j_gene: TRBJ2-5; v_gene: TRBV30; abundance: many; CDR3aa: CAWNLGVETQYF; CDR3nt: TGTGCCTGGAATCTGGGTGTGGAGACCCAGTACTTC
d_gene: -; j_gene: TRBJ1-4; v_gene: TRBV28; abundance: many; CDR3aa: CASSPAQGREKLFF; CDR3nt: TGTGCCAGCAGCCCAGCACAGGGTAGAGAAAAACTGTTTTTT
d_gene: -; j_gene: TRBJ2-3; v_gene: TRBV27; abundance: few; CDR3aa: CASRDCYTGTQYF; CDR3nt: TGTGCCAGCCGGGACTGCTACACAGGTACGCAGTATTTT
d_gene: -; j_gene: TRBJ1-2; v_gene: TRBV27; abundance: many; CDR3aa: CASRDERGRRYGYTF; CDR3nt: TGTGCCAGCCGCGACGAGCGGGGTAGGCGGTATGGCTACACCTTC
d_gene: TRBD1; j_gene: TRBJ1-2; v_gene: TRBV20-1; abundance: -; CDR3aa: CSARDSGQSWNGYTF; CDR3nt: TGCAGTGCTAGAGACTCGGGACAGTCCTGGAATGGCTACACCTTC
d_gene: -; j_gene: TRBJ1-2; v_gene: TRBV5-5; abundance: -; CDR3aa: CASSLYGDGYTF; CDR3nt: TGTGCCAGCAGCTTGTATGGTGATGGCTACACCTTC
d_gene: -; j_gene: TRBJ1-1; v_gene: TRBV28; abundance: few; CDR3aa: CATRTAWSEAFF; CDR3nt: TGTGCCACCCGGACGGCGTGGTCTGAAGCTTTCTTT
d_gene: -; j_gene: TRBJ2-7; v_gene: TRBV10-2; abundance: many; CDR3aa: CASSESEQGSYEQYF; CDR3nt: TGCGCCAGCAGTGAGTCGGAACAGGGTTCCTACGAGCAGTACTTC
d_gene: TRBD1; j_gene: TRBJ1-2; v_gene: TRBV20-1; abundance: few; CDR3aa: CSAWTGADGYTF; CDR3nt: TGCAGTGCCTGGACAGGGGCTGATGGCTACACCTTC
d_gene: TRBD2; j_gene: TRBJ2-1; v_gene: TRBV9; abundance: few; CDR3aa: CASSNRQGGSEQFF; CDR3nt: TGTGCCAGCAGCAACCGGCAGGGAGGGTCTGAGCAGTTCTTC
d_gene: -; j_gene: TRBJ1-5; v_gene: TRBV3-1; abundance: -; CDR3aa: CASSQEVGGPQHF; CDR3nt: TGTGCCAGCAGCCAAGAGGTGGGAGGGCCCCAGCATTTT
d_gene: -; j_gene: TRBJ1-1; v_gene: TRBV28; abundance: many; CDR3aa: CASSWRSSEAFF; CDR3nt: TGTGCCAGCAGTTGGAGGTCTTCTGAAGCTTTCTTT
d_gene: -; j_gene: TRBJ2-6; v_gene: TRBV6-1; abundance: few; CDR3aa: CASSGDALSGANVLTF; CDR3nt: TGTGCCAGCAGCGGGGACGCCCTCTCTGGGGCCAACGTCCTGACTTTC
d_gene: -; j_gene: TRBJ2-1; v_gene: TRBV18; abundance: many; CDR3aa: CASSPTTGYNEQFF; CDR3nt: TGTGCCAGCTCACCAACGACAGGCTACAATGAGCAGTTCTTC
d_gene: -; j_gene: TRBJ1-4; v_gene: TRBV7-9; abundance: few; CDR3aa: CASSSRGAVEKLFF; CDR3nt: TGTGCCAGCAGCTCAAGGGGGGCAGTTGAAAAACTGTTTTTT
d_gene: TRBD1; j_gene: TRBJ1-1; v_gene: TRBV29-1; abundance: many; CDR3aa: CSVGDRLYLQAFF; CDR3nt: TGCAGCGTTGGGGACAGACTCTACCTTCAAGCTTTCTTT
d_gene: -; j_gene: TRBJ1-2; v_gene: TRBV5-1; abundance: many; CDR3aa: CASSSVPPYGYTF; CDR3nt: TGCGCCAGCAGCTCGGTTCCGCCCTATGGCTACACCTTC
d_gene: -; j_gene: TRBJ1-1; v_gene: TRBV6-1; abundance: -; CDR3aa: CASSELGATEAFF; CDR3nt: TGTGCCAGCAGTGAATTGGGGGCCACTGAAGCTTTCTTT
d_gene: -; j_gene: TRBJ2-1; v_gene: TRBV5-1; abundance: few; CDR3aa: CASSLGLDLILGDEQFF; CDR3nt: TGCGCCAGCAGCTTGGGGCTCGACCTTATACTGGGGGATGAGCAGTTCTTC
d_gene: -; j_gene: TRBJ2-7; v_gene: TRBV10-2; abundance: -; CDR3aa: CASVKGSLAYEQYF; CDR3nt: TGCGCCAGCGTTAAAGGGAGTCTTGCCTACGAGCAGTACTTC
d_gene: TRBD1; j_gene: TRBJ2-2; v_gene: TRBV2; abundance: many; CDR3aa: CASSTPGQGAGELFF; CDR3nt: TGTGCCAGCAGTACTCCGGGACAGGGGGCCGGGGAGCTGTTTTTT
d_gene: -; j_gene: TRBJ2-7; v_gene: TRBV5-4; abundance: -; CDR3aa: CASSLEPWPGDLGEQYF; CDR3nt: TGTGCCAGCAGCTTGGAACCATGGCCGGGAGATTTGGGCGAGCAGTACTTC
d_gene: TRBD1; j_gene: TRBJ1-2; v_gene: TRBV6-1; abundance: many; CDR3aa: CASSERTGRDNYGYTF; CDR3nt: TGTGCCAGCAGTGAAAGGACAGGGCGGGACAACTATGGCTACACCTTC
d_gene: -; j_gene: TRBJ2-7; v_gene: TRBV7-9; abundance: few; CDR3aa: CASSHWDGEGEQYF; CDR3nt: TGTGCCAGCAGCCATTGGGACGGCGAGGGCGAGCAGTACTTC
d_gene: -; j_gene: TRBJ2-1; v_gene: TRBV29-1; abundance: many; CDR3aa: CSVEGGSGDPYNEQFF; CDR3nt: TGCAGCGTTGAAGGGGGGTCGGGAGACCCCTACAATGAGCAGTTCTTC
d_gene: -; j_gene: TRBJ2-1; v_gene: TRBV20-1; abundance: many; CDR3aa: CSASSSAAGSYNEQFF; CDR3nt: TGCAGTGCTAGCTCCTCGGCGGCAGGCTCCTACAATGAGCAGTTCTTC
d_gene: -; j_gene: TRBJ2-5; v_gene: TRBV28; abundance: many; CDR3aa: CASSGTHQETQYF; CDR3nt: TGTGCCAGCAGCGGCACGCACCAAGAGACCCAGTACTTC
d_gene: -; j_gene: TRBJ2-5; v_gene: TRBV5-1; abundance: -; CDR3aa: CASSLAGPGRGTQYF; CDR3nt: TGCGCCAGCAGCTTGGCCGGCCCGGGACGAGGGACCCAGTACTTC
d_gene: TRBD2; j_gene: TRBJ2-5; v_gene: TRBV7-8; abundance: many; CDR3aa: CASSLVSRGGETQYF; CDR3nt: TGTGCCAGCAGCTTGGTTAGCCGGGGGGGAGAGACCCAGTACTTC
d_gene: -; j_gene: TRBJ2-6; v_gene: TRBV13; abundance: -; CDR3aa: CASSLGVRAGRSSGANVLTF; CDR3nt: TGTGCCAGCAGCTTAGGGGTTCGGGCAGGTCGCAGCTCTGGGGCCAACGTCCTGACTTTC
d_gene: TRBD1; j_gene: TRBJ2-5; v_gene: TRBV24-1; abundance: many; CDR3aa: CATKSDREETQYF; CDR3nt: TGTGCCACCAAGTCGGACAGGGAAGAGACCCAGTACTTC
d_gene: TRBD2; j_gene: TRBJ2-1; v_gene: TRBV10-2; abundance: many; CDR3aa: CASSESWSTSGSRYNEQFF; CDR3nt: TGCGCCAGCAGTGAGTCTTGGTCGACTAGCGGGAGTCGCTACAATGAGCAGTTCTTC
d_gene: TRBD1; j_gene: TRBJ1-1; v_gene: TRBV2; abundance: -; CDR3aa: CASRGQGGNTEAFF; CDR3nt: TGTGCCAGCAGAGGACAGGGCGGGAACACTGAAGCTTTCTTT